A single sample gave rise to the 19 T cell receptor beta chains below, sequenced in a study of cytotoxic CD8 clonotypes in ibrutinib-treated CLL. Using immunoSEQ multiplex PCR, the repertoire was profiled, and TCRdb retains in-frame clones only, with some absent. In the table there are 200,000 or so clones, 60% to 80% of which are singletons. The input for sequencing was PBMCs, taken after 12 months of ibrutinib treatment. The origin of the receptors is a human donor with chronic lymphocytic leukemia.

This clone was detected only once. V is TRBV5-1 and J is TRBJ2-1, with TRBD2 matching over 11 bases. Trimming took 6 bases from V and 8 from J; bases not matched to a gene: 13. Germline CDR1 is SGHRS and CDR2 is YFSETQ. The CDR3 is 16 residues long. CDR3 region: CASNTLAGGPAHEQFF. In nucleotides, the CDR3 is TGCGCCAGCAACACATTAGCGGGAGGGCCGGCCCATGAGCAGTTCTTC.

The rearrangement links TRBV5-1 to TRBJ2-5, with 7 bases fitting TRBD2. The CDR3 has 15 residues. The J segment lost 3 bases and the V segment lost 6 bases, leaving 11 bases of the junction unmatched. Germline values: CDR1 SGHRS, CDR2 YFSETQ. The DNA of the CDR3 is TGCGCCAGCAACATAAACGGGGCGGGAGAAGAGACCCAGTACTTC. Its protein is CASNINGAGEETQYF.

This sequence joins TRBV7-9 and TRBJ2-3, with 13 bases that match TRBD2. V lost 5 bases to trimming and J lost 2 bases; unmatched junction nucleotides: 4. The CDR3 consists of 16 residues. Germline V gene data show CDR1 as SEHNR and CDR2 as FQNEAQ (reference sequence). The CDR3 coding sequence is TGTGCCAGCAGCACGGGACTAGCGGGAACCACAGATACGCAGTATTTT. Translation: CASSTGLAGTTDTQYF.

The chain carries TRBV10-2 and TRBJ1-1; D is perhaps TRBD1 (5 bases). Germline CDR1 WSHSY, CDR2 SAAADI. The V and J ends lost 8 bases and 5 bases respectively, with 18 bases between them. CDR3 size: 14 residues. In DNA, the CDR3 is TGCGCCAGCTGGATGAGGGGAGTTGGAACTGAAGCTTTCTTT. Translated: CASWMRGVGTEAFF.

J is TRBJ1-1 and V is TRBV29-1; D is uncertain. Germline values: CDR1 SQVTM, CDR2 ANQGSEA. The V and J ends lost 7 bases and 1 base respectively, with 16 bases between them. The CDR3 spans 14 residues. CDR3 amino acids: CSADRSQQNTEAFF. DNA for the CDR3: TGCAGCGCTGACCGATCGCAACAGAACACTGAAGCTTTCTTT.

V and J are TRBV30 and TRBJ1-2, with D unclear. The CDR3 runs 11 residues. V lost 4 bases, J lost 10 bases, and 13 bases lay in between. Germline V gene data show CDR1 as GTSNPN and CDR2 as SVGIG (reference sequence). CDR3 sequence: CAWTGFGVYTF. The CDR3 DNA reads TGTGCCTGGACTGGGTTTGGGGTCTACACCTTC.

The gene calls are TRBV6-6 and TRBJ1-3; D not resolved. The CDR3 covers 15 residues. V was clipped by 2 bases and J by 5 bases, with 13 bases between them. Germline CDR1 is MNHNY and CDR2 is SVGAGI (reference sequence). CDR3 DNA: TGTGCCAGCAGTTACCCGTTAAGTCTCCGAAACACCATATATTTT. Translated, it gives CASSYPLSLRNTIYF.

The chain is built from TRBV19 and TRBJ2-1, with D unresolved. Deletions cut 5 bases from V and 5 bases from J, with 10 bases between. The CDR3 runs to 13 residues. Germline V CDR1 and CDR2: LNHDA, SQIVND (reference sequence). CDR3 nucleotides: TGTGCCAGTAGTCACCCAGGCAACAATGAGCAGTTCTTC. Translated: CASSHPGNNEQFF.

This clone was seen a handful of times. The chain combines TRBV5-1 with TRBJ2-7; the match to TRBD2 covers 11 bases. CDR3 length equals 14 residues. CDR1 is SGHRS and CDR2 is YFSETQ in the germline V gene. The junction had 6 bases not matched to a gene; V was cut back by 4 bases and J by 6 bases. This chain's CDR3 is CASSVAGGPVEQYF. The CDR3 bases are TGCGCCAGCAGCGTAGCGGGAGGGCCCGTCGAGCAGTACTTC.

CDR3: CASSVATGTGAEQYF. DNA for the CDR3: TGTGCCAGCAGCGTAGCTACTGGGACAGGGGCCGAGCAGTACTTC. The genes are TRBV9 and TRBJ2-7; the match to TRBD1 covers 10 bases. Per germline, CDR1 SGDLS and CDR2 YYNGEE. The CDR3 is 15 amino acids. Trimming took 0 bases from V and 6 from J; bases not matched to a gene: 6.

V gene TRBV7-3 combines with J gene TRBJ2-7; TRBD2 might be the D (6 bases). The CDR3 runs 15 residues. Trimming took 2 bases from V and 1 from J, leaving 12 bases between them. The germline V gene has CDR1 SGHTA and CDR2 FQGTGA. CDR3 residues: CASSLFAGLSYEQYF. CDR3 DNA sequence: TGTGCCAGCAGCTTATTTGCGGGGCTTTCCTACGAGCAGTACTTC.

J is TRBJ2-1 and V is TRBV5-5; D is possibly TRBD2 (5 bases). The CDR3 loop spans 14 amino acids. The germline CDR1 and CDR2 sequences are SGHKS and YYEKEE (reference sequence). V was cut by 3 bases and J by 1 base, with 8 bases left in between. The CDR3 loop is CASSSRESYNEQFF. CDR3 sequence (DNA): TGTGCCAGCAGCTCGAGGGAATCCTACAATGAGCAGTTCTTC.

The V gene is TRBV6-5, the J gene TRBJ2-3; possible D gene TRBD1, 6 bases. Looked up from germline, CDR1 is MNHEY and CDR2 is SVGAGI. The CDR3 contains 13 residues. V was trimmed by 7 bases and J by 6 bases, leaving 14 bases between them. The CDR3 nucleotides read TGTGCCAGCAACAGGGAGATTGGGGATACGCAGTATTTT. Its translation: CASNREIGDTQYF.

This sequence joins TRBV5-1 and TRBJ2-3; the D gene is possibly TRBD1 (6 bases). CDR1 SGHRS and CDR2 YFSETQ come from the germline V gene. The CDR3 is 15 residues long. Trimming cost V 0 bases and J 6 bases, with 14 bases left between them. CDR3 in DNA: TGCGCCAGCAGCTTGGCGGCAGGGGAAGCGGATACGCAGTATTTT. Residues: CASSLAAGEADTQYF.

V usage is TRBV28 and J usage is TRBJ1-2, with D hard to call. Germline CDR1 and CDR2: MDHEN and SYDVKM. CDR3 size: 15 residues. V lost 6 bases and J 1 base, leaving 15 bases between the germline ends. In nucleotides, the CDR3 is TGTGCCAGCAGACGGGGAGGGAGCCTTAACTATGGCTACACCTTC. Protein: CASRRGGSLNYGYTF.

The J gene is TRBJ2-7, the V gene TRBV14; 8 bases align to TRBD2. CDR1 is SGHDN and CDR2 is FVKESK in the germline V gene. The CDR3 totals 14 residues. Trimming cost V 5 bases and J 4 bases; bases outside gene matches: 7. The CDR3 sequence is CASSAAGVIYEQYF. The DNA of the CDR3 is TGTGCCAGCAGCGCAGCGGGAGTTATTTACGAGCAGTACTTC.

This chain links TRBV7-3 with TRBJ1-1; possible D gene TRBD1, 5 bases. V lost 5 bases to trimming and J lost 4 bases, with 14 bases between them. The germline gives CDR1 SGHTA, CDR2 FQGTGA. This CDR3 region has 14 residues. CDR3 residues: CASSPSAGSTEAFF. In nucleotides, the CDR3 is TGTGCCAGCAGCCCAAGTGCAGGGTCCACTGAAGCTTTCTTT. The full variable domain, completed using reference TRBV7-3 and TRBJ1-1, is GAGVSQTPSNKVTEKGKYVELRCDPISGHTALYWYRQSLGQGPEFLIYFQGTGAADDSGLPNDRFFAVRPEGSVSTLKIQRTERGDSAVYLCASSPSAGSTEAFFGQGTRLTVV.

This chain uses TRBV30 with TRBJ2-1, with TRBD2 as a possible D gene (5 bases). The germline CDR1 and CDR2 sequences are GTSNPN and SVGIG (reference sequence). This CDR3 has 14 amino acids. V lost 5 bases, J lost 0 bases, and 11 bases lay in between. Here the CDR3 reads CAWARTPSYNEQFF. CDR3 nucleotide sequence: TGTGCCTGGGCGAGGACTCCCTCCTACAATGAGCAGTTCTTC. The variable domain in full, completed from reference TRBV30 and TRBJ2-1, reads SQTIHQWPATLVQPVGSPLSLECTVEGTSNPNLYWYRQAAGRGLQLLFYSVGIGQISSEVPQNLSASRPQDRQFILSSKKLLLSDSGFYLCAWARTPSYNEQFFGPGTRLTVL.

The CDR3 is CSVARQGPYGYTF. The CDR3 nucleotides are TGCAGCGTTGCGAGACAGGGGCCGTATGGCTACACCTTC. The chain carries TRBV29-1 and TRBJ1-2, with TRBD1 identical over 8 bases. CDR1 is SQVTM and CDR2 is ANQGSEA in the germline V gene. The CDR3 extends over 13 amino acids. Losses at the gene ends were 4 bases for V and 5 bases for J; bases not matched to a gene: 6.